A selection of T cell receptor beta chains follows, all from one sample in a study of T cell repertoires in cytomegalovirus infection. No antigens are known for them. MiXCR was run by TCRdb on the reads, yielding one entry per CDR3 protein. The sample consists of a few hundred thousand distinct CDR3 sequences, around 20% of them appearing once. The starting material was cultured PBMCs, obtained from culture after CMV antigen stimulation. The receptor set was obtained from a human donor in good health (CMV status not recorded). Some clones in this sample may be carry-over from other donors' samples. CDR3s include the opening cysteine and the closing phenylalanine or tryptophan. A D gene is named only where the DNA matches it firmly. Expanded clones are given a class, and other clones once, few, many or no size at all.

CDR3,DNA,J,size,V,D
CASSLTYGSEAFF,TGTGCCAGCAGCTTAACGTACGGCTCTGAAGCTTTCTTT,TRBJ1-1,many,TRBV7-3,-
CASSVGGYEKLFF,TGCGCCAGCAGCGTGGGAGGGTATGAAAAACTGTTTTTT,TRBJ1-4,-,TRBV5-1,-
CAISESLAGANEQFF,TGTGCCATCAGTGAGTCTTTAGCGGGGGCCAATGAGCAGTTCTTC,TRBJ2-1,few,TRBV10-3,TRBD2
CASSQGARENEKLFF,TGCGCCAGCAGCCAAGGGGCCCGTGAGAATGAAAAACTGTTTTTT,TRBJ1-4,few,TRBV4-1,-
CASKPRLSGSDEQFF,TGTGCCAGCAAACCCCGACTGAGCGGGAGCGATGAGCAGTTCTTC,TRBJ2-1,few,TRBV3-1,TRBD2
CASSLEGRPNEKLFF,TGTGCCAGCAGCTTAGAGGGGAGACCAAATGAAAAACTGTTTTTT,TRBJ1-4,many,TRBV7-2,-
CASSLALGSSSYEQYF,TGTGCCAGCAGCTTAGCCTTAGGTTCAAGCTCCTACGAGCAGTACTTC,TRBJ2-7,-,TRBV7-2,-
CASSLALAGAETQYF,TGTGCCAGCAGCTTAGCACTAGCGGGGGCGGAGACCCAGTACTTC,TRBJ2-5,-,TRBV7-2,TRBD2
CAISDRTGGLVYEQYF,TGTGCCATCAGCGACCGGACAGGGGGCCTTGTCTACGAGCAGTACTTC,TRBJ2-7,-,TRBV10-3,TRBD1
CASSQDPIGSFYGYTF,TGCGCCAGCAGCCAAGATCCAATCGGATCCTTCTATGGCTACACCTTC,TRBJ1-2,-,TRBV4-1,-
CASSPLPDRAVRPQHF,TGTGCCAGTAGTCCCCTACCTGACAGGGCCGTCCGGCCCCAGCATTTT,TRBJ1-5,-,TRBV19,TRBD1
CSARGQSNYEQYF,TGCAGCGCCAGGGGACAGTCAAATTACGAGCAGTACTTC,TRBJ2-7,-,TRBV29-1,TRBD1
CASLLSPTGFSHEQFF,TGTGCCAGCCTACTTTCCCCTACCGGGTTTTCCCATGAGCAGTTCTTC,TRBJ2-1,many,TRBV7-2,-
CASSVEGNQETQYF,TGTGCCAGCAGCGTAGAAGGAAACCAAGAGACCCAGTACTTC,TRBJ2-5,-,TRBV9,-
CASSLSPGGTGELFF,TGTGCCAGCAGTTTATCTCCTGGCGGGACCGGGGAGCTGTTTTTT,TRBJ2-2,-,TRBV27,-
CASSGGQQNEKLFF,TGTGCCAGCAGTGGGGGACAGCAAAATGAAAAACTGTTTTTT,TRBJ1-4,-,TRBV2,TRBD1
CASSSPGLAGARADYNEQFF,TGTGCCAGCAGCTCACCCGGACTAGCGGGAGCCAGAGCAGACTACAATGAGCAGTTCTTC,TRBJ2-1,many,TRBV7-8,TRBD2
CASATGTGGGNTIYF,TGTGCCAGCGCAACCGGGACAGGGGGAGGAAACACCATATATTTT,TRBJ1-3,few,TRBV19,TRBD1
CASSSNGADTQYF,TGTGCCAGCAGCTCCAACGGGGCAGATACGCAGTATTTT,TRBJ2-3,many,TRBV7-2,-
CASSLNIVLAHEQFF,TGTGCCAGCAGCTTAAACATTGTACTAGCCCATGAGCAGTTCTTC,TRBJ2-1,many,TRBV11-2,-
CASSYRLAGETQYF,TGTGCCAGCAGTTACCGACTGGCCGGGGAGACCCAGTACTTC,TRBJ2-5,few,TRBV6-5,-
CSASLSGSSYEQYF,TGCAGTGCTAGTCTCAGCGGGAGCTCCTACGAGCAGTACTTC,TRBJ2-7,-,TRBV20-1,TRBD2
CASSKQNQPQHF,TGTGCCAGTAGTAAACAGAATCAGCCCCAGCATTTT,TRBJ1-5,-,TRBV19,-
CASSQDLSFGGTEAFF,TGCGCCAGCAGCCAAGATCTGAGCTTCGGCGGTACTGAAGCTTTCTTT,TRBJ1-1,-,TRBV4-3,-
CASSDRETQYF,TGCGCCAGCAGTGACAGGGAGACCCAGTACTTC,TRBJ2-5,many,TRBV10-2,-
CATSSFSRLAGGNEQFF,TGTGCCACCAGCAGTTTCTCACGACTAGCGGGAGGAAATGAGCAGTTCTTC,TRBJ2-1,few,TRBV15,TRBD2
CASSSTRRSEPQFF,TGTGCCAGCAGCTCCACAAGGCGATCAGAACCACAGTTCTTC,TRBJ2-1,few,TRBV11-3,-
CASSLDSGSSGTGELFF,TGTGCCAGCAGCTTAGATTCAGGTTCTAGCGGGACCGGGGAGCTGTTTTTT,TRBJ2-2,many,TRBV7-2,TRBD2
CASSQDPTAQETQYF,TGTGCCAGCAGCCAAGACCCGACAGCCCAAGAGACCCAGTACTTC,TRBJ2-5,-,TRBV3-1,-
CASSPPPSTDTQYF,TGTGCCAGCAGCCCACCGCCCAGCACAGATACGCAGTATTTT,TRBJ2-3,many,TRBV7-6,-
CASSLEGAGYSNQPQHF,TGTGCCAGCAGCTTAGAGGGTGCCGGATATAGCAATCAGCCCCAGCATTTT,TRBJ1-5,few,TRBV7-2,-
CASSLGGQGSTDTQYF,TGTGCCAGCAGCCTAGGAGGGCAGGGCAGCACAGATACGCAGTATTTT,TRBJ2-3,few,TRBV7-2,-
CASSHTTESDLGYTF,TGCGCCAGCAGCCACACGACGGAGTCCGACCTTGGCTACACCTTC,TRBJ1-2,few,TRBV4-3,-
CASSLETAAYNEQFF,TGTGCCAGCAGCTTAGAGACTGCCGCCTACAATGAGCAGTTCTTC,TRBJ2-1,-,TRBV7-2,-
CASSFSGGDNEQFF,TGTGCCAGCAGTTTTAGCGGGGGGGACAATGAGCAGTTCTTC,TRBJ2-1,few,TRBV6-5,TRBD2
CSGQGLGETQYF,TGCAGTGGACAGGGGCTTGGGGAGACCCAGTACTTC,TRBJ2-5,-,TRBV20-1,TRBD1
CASSPTSRSGTDTQYF,TGTGCCAGCAGTCCTACTAGCCGGAGTGGCACAGATACGCAGTATTTT,TRBJ2-3,-,TRBV12-3/TRBV12-4,-
CSAEGQGLSYEQNF,TGCAGTGCCGAAGGACAGGGGCTTTCCTACGAGCAGAACTTC,TRBJ2-7,-,TRBV20-1,TRBD1
CARVWTSGRAVADTQYF,TGTGCCAGGGTATGGACTAGCGGGAGGGCAGTTGCAGATACGCAGTATTTT,TRBJ2-3,few,TRBV6-2/TRBV6-3,TRBD2
CASSEDAGTGTQYF,TGTGCCAGCAGTGAAGATGCCGGGACAGGGACGCAGTATTTT,TRBJ2-3,many,TRBV2,TRBD1
CATLGYPDTQYF,TGTGCCACCTTGGGTTACCCAGATACGCAGTATTTT,TRBJ2-3,-,TRBV6-6,-
CASTQNPLRSSYNEQFF,TGTGCCAGCACCCAAAATCCTTTACGGAGCTCCTACAATGAGCAGTTCTTC,TRBJ2-1,few,TRBV6-2/TRBV6-3,-
CASSATGQGLNQPQHF,TGTGCCAGCAGCGCCACGGGACAGGGCCTAAATCAGCCCCAGCATTTT,TRBJ1-5,many,TRBV7-8,TRBD1
CSVSRRDEQYF,TGCAGCGTTAGCCGTCGGGACGAGCAGTACTTC,TRBJ2-7,few,TRBV29-1,-
CASTSAGTNIQYF,TGTGCCAGCACGTCAGCGGGAACTAACATTCAGTACTTC,TRBJ2-4,few,TRBV6-2/TRBV6-3,TRBD2
CASSPPFRSGSYYNSPLHF,TGTGCCAGCAGTCCCCCCTTCCGGTCGGGGTCCTATTATAATTCACCCCTCCACTTT,TRBJ1-6,few,TRBV6-5,-
CASNGGRSTEAFF,TGTGCCAGCAATGGGGGGCGGAGTACTGAAGCTTTCTTT,TRBJ1-1,many,TRBV12-3/TRBV12-4,-
CASRHDGYEQYF,TGTGCCAGCAGACACGACGGGTACGAGCAGTACTTC,TRBJ2-7,many,TRBV7-7,-
CASSFPGIREAFF,TGTGCCAGCAGCTTTCCGGGTATCAGGGAAGCTTTCTTT,TRBJ1-1,-,TRBV7-2,-